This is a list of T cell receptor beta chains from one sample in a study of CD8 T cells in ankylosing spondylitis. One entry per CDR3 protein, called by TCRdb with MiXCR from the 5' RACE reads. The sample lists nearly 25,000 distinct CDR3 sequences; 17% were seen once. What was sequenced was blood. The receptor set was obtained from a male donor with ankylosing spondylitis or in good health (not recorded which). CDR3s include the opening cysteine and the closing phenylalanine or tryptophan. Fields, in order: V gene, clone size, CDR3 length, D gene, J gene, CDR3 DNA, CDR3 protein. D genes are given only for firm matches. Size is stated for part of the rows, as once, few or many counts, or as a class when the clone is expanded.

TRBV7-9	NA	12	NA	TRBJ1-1	TGTGCCGGGGGGCGAGGGGACACTGAAGCTTTCTTT	CAGGRGDTEAFF
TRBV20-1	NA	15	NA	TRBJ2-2	TGCAGTGCCGGAAAGGCAGGGGTCGGGACCGGGGAGCTGTTTTTT	CSAGKAGVGTGELFF
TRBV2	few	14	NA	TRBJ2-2	TGTGCCAGCACGGAGACCCTCGCAGCCGGGGAGCTGTTTTTT	CASTETLAAGELFF
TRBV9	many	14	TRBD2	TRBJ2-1	TGTGCCACCGGGGCGGGAGGGCCTGAGAATGAGCAGTTCTTC	CATGAGGPENEQFF
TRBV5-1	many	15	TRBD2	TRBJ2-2	TGCGCCAGCAGCCAGGCCGGGACTAGCCCCGGGGAGCTGTTTTTT	CASSQAGTSPGELFF
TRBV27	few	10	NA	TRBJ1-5	TGTGCCAGCAGTGTTTGGCCCCAGCATTTT	CASSVWPQHF
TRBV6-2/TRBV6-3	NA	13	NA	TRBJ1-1	TGTGCCACCTACCGAGCAGGGATCCCTGAAGCTTTCTTT	CATYRAGIPEAFF
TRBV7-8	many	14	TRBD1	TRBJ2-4	TGTGCCAGCAGCTTAGGGGGACAGCAAAACATTCAGTACTTC	CASSLGGQQNIQYF
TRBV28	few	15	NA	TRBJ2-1	TGTGCCAGCGTCAGGAGGACGAGCTCCTACAATGAGCAGTTCTTC	CASVRRTSSYNEQFF
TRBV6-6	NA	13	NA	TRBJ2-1	TGTGCCAGCAGAAAGGCAGGGAACAATGAGCAGTTCTTC	CASRKAGNNEQFF
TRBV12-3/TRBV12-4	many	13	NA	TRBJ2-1	TGTGCCAGCAGTCACGGTTTTGACAATGAGCAGTTCTTC	CASSHGFDNEQFF
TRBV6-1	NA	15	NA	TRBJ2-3	TGTGCCAGCCATAGCGATCCGGCTGAGACAGATACGCAGTATTTT	CASHSDPAETDTQYF
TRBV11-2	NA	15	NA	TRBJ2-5	TGTGCCAGCAGCTTAGAAGGGGCCCCCCCAGAGACCCAGTACTTC	CASSLEGAPPETQYF
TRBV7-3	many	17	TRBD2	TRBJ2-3	TGTGCCAGCAGCTTAAAAGGACTAGCGGACCACACAGATACGCAGTATTTT	CASSLKGLADHTDTQYF
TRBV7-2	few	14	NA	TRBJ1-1	TGTGCCAGCAGCTACCCAGAGGGGAACACTGAAGCTTTCTTT	CASSYPEGNTEAFF
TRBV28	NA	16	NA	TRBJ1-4	TGTGCCAGCAGCCCACCTGGCGGCACAACTAATGAAAAACTGTTTTTT	CASSPPGGTTNEKLFF
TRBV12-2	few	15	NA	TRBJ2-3	TGTGCAAGTCGCTTCCGGGGGGGCCCGGCAGATACGCAGTATTTT	CASRFRGGPADTQYF
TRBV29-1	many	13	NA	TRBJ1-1	TGCAGCGTGGGCTCTGGGGGGGCATCGGAAGCTTTCTTT	CSVGSGGASEAFF
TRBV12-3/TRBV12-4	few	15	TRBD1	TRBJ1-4	TGTGCCAGCAGTCTGGGACAGGTACTTGATGAAAAACTGTTTTTT	CASSLGQVLDEKLFF
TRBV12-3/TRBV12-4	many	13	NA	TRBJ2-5	TGTGCCAGCAGTTTAGCGAGAGTAGAGACCCAGTACTTC	CASSLARVETQYF
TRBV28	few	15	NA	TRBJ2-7	TGTGCCAGCAGTTTATGGGCTTCCCAGCCCTACGAGCAGTACTTC	CASSLWASQPYEQYF
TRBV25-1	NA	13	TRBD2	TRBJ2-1	TGTGCCAGCAGTGAATTAGTAGCGGGAGAGCAGTTCTTC	CASSELVAGEQFF
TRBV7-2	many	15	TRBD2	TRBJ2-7	TGTGCCAGCAGCTACGGGGGGGTGGCTGGGTACGAGCAGTACTTC	CASSYGGVAGYEQYF
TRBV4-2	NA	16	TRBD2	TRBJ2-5	TGTGCCAGCAGCCAAGATAGTCGGCTAGCGGAAGAGACCCAGTACTTC	CASSQDSRLAEETQYF
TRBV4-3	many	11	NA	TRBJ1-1	TGCGCCAGCAGCCATGGGGCCGAAGCTTTCTTT	CASSHGAEAFF
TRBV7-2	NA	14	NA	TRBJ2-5	TGTGCCAGCAGCTTAGCGGGTAGGCGGGAGACCCAGTACTTC	CASSLAGRRETQYF
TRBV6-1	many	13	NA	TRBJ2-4	TGTGCCAGCAGTTTCAACGACAGAAACATTCAGTACTTC	CASSFNDRNIQYF
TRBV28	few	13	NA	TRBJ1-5	TGTGCCAGCAGTACAGGGAGATACCAGCCCCAGCATTTT	CASSTGRYQPQHF
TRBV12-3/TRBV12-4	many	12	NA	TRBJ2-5	TGTGCCAGCAGTAGAACTCCTGAGTCCCAGTACTTC	CASSRTPESQYF
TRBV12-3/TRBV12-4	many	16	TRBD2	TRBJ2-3	TGTGCCAGCAGCCCGGGAGCCCGGGGGGTGGCAGATACGCAGTATTTT	CASSPGARGVADTQYF
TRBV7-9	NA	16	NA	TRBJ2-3	TGTGCCAGCAGCCCCCCACGGAGGGAAGGCACAGATACGCAGTATTTT	CASSPPRREGTDTQYF
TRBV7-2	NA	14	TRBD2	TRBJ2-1	TGTGCCAGCAGCTATTTAGCGGGACACAATGAGCAGTTCTTC	CASSYLAGHNEQFF
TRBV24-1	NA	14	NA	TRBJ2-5	TGTGCCACCAGTGATTTATCCACCGGAGAGACCCAGTACTTC	CATSDLSTGETQYF
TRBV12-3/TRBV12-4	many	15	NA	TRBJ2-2	TGTGCCAGCAGTTTAAGGGCAGCCAACACCGGGGAGCTGTTTTTT	CASSLRAANTGELFF
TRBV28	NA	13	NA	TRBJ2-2	TGTGCCAGCAGCCAGACCCGTGCCGGGGAGCTGTTTTTT	CASSQTRAGELFF
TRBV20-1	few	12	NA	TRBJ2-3	TGCAGTGCCAGAGATCCCCCAGATACGCAGTATTTT	CSARDPPDTQYF
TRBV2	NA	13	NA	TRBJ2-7	TGTGCCAGCAGTCGGCGGGAAACCGACGAGCAGTACTTC	CASSRRETDEQYF
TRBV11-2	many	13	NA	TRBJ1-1	TGTGCCAGCAGCCGCTCAGGGAACACTGAAGCTTTCTTT	CASSRSGNTEAFF
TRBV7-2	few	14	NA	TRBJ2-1	TGTGCCAGCAGCCCCCGGAGCTCCTACAATGAGCAGTTCTTC	CASSPRSSYNEQFF
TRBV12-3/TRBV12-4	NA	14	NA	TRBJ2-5	TGTGCCAGCAGCACGGGGAATAGCGGAAAGACCCAGTACTTC	CASSTGNSGKTQYF
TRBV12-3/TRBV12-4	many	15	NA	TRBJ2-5	TGTGCCAGCAGTAATAGCCCTGTGGCGGTTGAGACCCAGTACTTC	CASSNSPVAVETQYF
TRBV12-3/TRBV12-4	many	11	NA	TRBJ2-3	TGTGCCAGCAAATTTGGAGATACGCAGTATTTT	CASKFGDTQYF